Detailed here is one TCR beta chain. The data were obtained in a study of blood T cell repertoires in COVID-19. Across the study: Sites in the United States, Italy and Spain provided acute and convalescent COVID-19 samples.

The method was immunoSEQ multiplex PCR; TCRdb's version includes in-frame clones alone and lacks a portion of them. Among about 160,000 clones listed, approximately 82% were seen once. The Seattle patients joined while their infection was active and were tracked longitudinally afterward. Germline lookup yields CDR1 KGHSH and CDR2 LQKENI. The V end was cut by 4 bases, the J end by 2 bases, with 12 bases between. The CDR3 is 15 residues long. J is TRBJ2-1 and V is TRBV18; possibly TRBD1 for D (6 bases). Sequenced sample: peripheral blood. The clonotype was recovered from a woman in her forties with COVID-19, enrolled during active disease. This CDR3 is CASSRFRDTYNEQFF. Here the CDR3 DNA reads TGTGCCAGCTCACGCTTCCGGGACACCTACAATGAGCAGTTCTTC.